This T cell receptor beta chain was documented in a study of OX40 agonist ivuxolimab in advanced cancers. About the study: Participants, 80% to 90% male, averaged about 56 years of age, ranging from about 20 to 79.

Study results and caveats: The study observed clonal expansion of CD4+ and CD8+ blood T cells by week 6 at 0.1 to 3.0 mg/kg.

The table came from immunoSEQ multiplex PCR; TCRdb's copy has only in-frame clones and leaves some out. The repertoire holds 55,000 to 80,000 clones, around 83% seen once, with 0.95% to 1.4% in the top ten. For this clone: Its target is unknown.

CDR1 LGHNA and CDR2 YSLEER come from the germline V gene. The CDR3 is made up of 16 amino acids. Trimming stripped 1 base from V and 0 bases from J, with 11 bases between. This specimen was CD4+ or CD8+ T cells sorted from blood, taken in a trial of the OX40 agonist ivuxolimab. The sequence came from an adult with an advanced solid tumor such as melanoma, head and neck, liver or kidney cancer. V usage is TRBV4-3 and J usage is TRBJ2-3, with TRBD2 as a possible D gene (5 bases). In DNA form, the CDR3 reads TGCGCCAGCAGCCAAGGACTCCTAGCTAGCACAGATACGCAGTATTTT. Translated, it gives CASSQGLLASTDTQYF.